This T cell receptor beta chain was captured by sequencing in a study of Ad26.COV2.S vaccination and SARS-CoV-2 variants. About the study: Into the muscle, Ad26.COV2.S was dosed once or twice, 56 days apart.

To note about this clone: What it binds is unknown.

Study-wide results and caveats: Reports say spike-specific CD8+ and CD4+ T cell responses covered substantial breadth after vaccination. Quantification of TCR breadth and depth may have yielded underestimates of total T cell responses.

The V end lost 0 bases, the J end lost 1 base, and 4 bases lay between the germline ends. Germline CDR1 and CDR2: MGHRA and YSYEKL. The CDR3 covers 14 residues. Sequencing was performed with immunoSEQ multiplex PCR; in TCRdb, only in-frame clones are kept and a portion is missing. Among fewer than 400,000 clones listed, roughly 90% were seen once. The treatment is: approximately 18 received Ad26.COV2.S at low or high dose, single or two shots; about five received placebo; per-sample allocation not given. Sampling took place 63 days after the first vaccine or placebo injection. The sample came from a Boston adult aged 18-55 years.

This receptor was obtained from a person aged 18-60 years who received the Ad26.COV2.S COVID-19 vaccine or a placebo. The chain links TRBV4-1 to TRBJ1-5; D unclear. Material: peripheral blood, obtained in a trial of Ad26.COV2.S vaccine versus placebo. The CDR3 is CASSQEASNQPQHF. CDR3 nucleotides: TGCGCCAGCAGCCAAGAAGCAAGCAATCAGCCCCAGCATTTT.